A single sample gave rise to the 11 T cell receptor beta chains below, sequenced in a study of blood T cell repertoires in COVID-19. Sequencing was performed with immunoSEQ multiplex PCR; in TCRdb, only in-frame clones are kept and a portion is missing. This sample has 300,000 to 350,000 clones; 75% to 90% occur once, and the top ten carry 2% to 3%. Sequencing was performed on peripheral blood. These receptors all stem from a man aged 18 to 30 with active or convalescent COVID-19.

Written as DNA, the CDR3 is TGCGCCAGCAGCTTGTTTCCCACACAGGGCTACGAGCAGTACTTC. It translates to CASSLFPTQGYEQYF. The chain carries TRBV5-1 and TRBJ2-7, with D tentatively TRBD1 (6 bases). The CDR3 is 15 amino acids. The V end lost 1 base, the J end lost 3 bases, and 14 bases lay between the germline ends. Germline values: CDR1 SGHRS, CDR2 YFSETQ.

The chain is built from TRBV7-6 and TRBJ1-6, with a tentative D call TRBD1 (5 bases). Trimming pared 5 bases from V and 9 bases from J, leaving 17 bases between. This CDR3 is 15 amino acids long. Germline values: CDR1 SGHVS, CDR2 FNYEAQ. The chain's CDR3 is CASSAAEGLGSPLHF. The CDR3 DNA sequence: TGTGCCAGCAGCGCTGCGGAGGGGCTGGGTTCACCCCTCCACTTT.

The J gene is TRBJ1-4, the V gene TRBV18; D gene unclear. Germline V gene sequence: CDR1 KGHSH, CDR2 LQKENI. V lost 3 bases to trimming and J lost 5 bases, with 7 bases between them. The CDR3 runs 13 residues. In nucleotides, the CDR3 is TGTGCCAGCTCACCGATGACAAATGAAAAACTGTTTTTT. This encodes CASSPMTNEKLFF.

The rearrangement links TRBV7-9 to TRBJ1-1, with D possibly being TRBD1 (5 bases). This CDR3 region has 13 residues. V was trimmed by 4 bases and J by 7 bases, leaving 13 bases between them. Germline V gene sequence: CDR1 SEHNR, CDR2 FQNEAQ (reference sequence). The CDR3: CASSSDRDFEAFF. CDR3 sequence (DNA): TGTGCCAGCAGCTCCGACAGAGACTTTGAAGCTTTCTTT.

The chain has TRBV5-6 and TRBJ2-1; TRBD1 is a possible D gene (6 bases). V was trimmed by 4 bases and J by 0 bases, leaving 11 bases between them. Germline V lookup: CDR1 SGHDT, CDR2 YYEEEE. CDR3 length: 15 residues. CDR3 region: CASSGGLSSYNEQFF. The CDR3 DNA is TGTGCCAGCAGCGGGGGCCTCAGCTCCTACAATGAGCAGTTCTTC.

The chain couples TRBV9 to TRBJ2-5, with D uncertain. Trimming shortened V by 1 base and J by 4 bases, and 20 bases separated the two germline ends. This CDR3 spans 17 amino acids. Germline lookup yields CDR1 SGDLS and CDR2 YYNGEE. The CDR3 DNA reads as TGTGCCAGCAGCGTAAAAATAGCTGCCGGGTTCGGAGAGACCCAGTACTTC. It encodes CASSVKIAAGFGETQYF.

This clone has a handful of counts. The chain has TRBV5-8 and TRBJ2-7, with D tentatively TRBD1 (6 bases). Per the germline V gene, CDR1 is SGHTS and CDR2 is YDEGEE. This CDR3 has 14 residues. V was shortened by 1 base and J by 9 bases, with 17 bases between the two germline ends. The CDR3 loop is CASSLLGATTSQYF. CDR3 DNA: TGTGCCAGCAGCTTGTTGGGGGCTACCACTTCGCAGTACTTC.

This clone has a handful of counts. This sequence joins TRBV28 and TRBJ2-7; 11 nucleotides align to TRBD2. With 2 bases clipped from V and 5 bases from J, the junction kept 8 bases outside the gene matches. CDR3 length equals 16 residues. CDR1 and CDR2 (germline): MDHEN, SYDVKM. The CDR3 DNA reads TGTGCCAGCAGTTTAACAACTAGCGGGAGCTTCAACGAGCAGTACTTC. Translated: CASSLTTSGSFNEQYF.

The chain has TRBV12-3 or TRBV12-4 and TRBJ1-4; D is unresolved. V lost 10 bases and J lost 5, with 14 bases in between. CDR3 length: 13 residues. As DNA, the CDR3 is TGTGCCACCAAAACCCGGGGAAATGAAAAACTGTTTTTT. Translating gives CATKTRGNEKLFF.

The rearrangement uses TRBV5-6 and TRBJ2-7; 7 bases fit TRBD2. V shed 4 bases, J shed 3 bases, and the junction held 4 bases outside the gene matches. The germline gives CDR1 SGHDT, CDR2 YYEEEE. The CDR3 has 13 residues. This CDR3 is CASSLGEGYEQYF. The CDR3 DNA reads as TGTGCCAGCAGCCTTGGGGAGGGCTACGAGCAGTACTTC.

This sequence joins TRBV6-5 and TRBJ2-5; weak D call: TRBD2 (5 bases). CDR3 size: 13 residues. Germline CDR1 and CDR2: MNHEY and SVGAGI. Trimming removed 1 base from V and 3 bases from J, with 6 bases in between. The CDR3 spells CASSYLREETQYF. CDR3 coding DNA: TGTGCCAGCAGTTACTTGAGGGAAGAGACCCAGTACTTC.